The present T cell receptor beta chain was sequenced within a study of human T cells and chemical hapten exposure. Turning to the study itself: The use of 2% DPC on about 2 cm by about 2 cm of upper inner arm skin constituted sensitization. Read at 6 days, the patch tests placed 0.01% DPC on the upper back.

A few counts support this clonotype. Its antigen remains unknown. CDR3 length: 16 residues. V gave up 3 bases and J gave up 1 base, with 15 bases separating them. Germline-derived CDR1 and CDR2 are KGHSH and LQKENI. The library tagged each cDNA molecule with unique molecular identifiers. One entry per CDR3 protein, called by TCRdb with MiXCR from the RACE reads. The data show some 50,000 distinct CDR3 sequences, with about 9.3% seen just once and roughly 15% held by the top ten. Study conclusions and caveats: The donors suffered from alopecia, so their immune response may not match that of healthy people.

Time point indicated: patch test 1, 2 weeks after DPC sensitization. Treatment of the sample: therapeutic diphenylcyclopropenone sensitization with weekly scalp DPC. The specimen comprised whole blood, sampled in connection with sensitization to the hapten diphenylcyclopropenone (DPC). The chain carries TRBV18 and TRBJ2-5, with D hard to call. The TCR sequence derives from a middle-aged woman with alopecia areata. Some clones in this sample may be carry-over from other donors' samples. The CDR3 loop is CASSPPWTEPQETQYF. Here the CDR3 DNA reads TGTGCCAGCTCACCCCCCTGGACCGAACCCCAAGAGACCCAGTACTTC.